The clone carrying this T cell receptor beta chain showed up just a few times. Its specificity is not known. With 3 bases removed from V and 4 bases from J, the gap between germline ends came to 16 bases. Germline CDR1 reads DFQATT; CDR2 reads SNEGSKA (reference sequence). The CDR3 loop spans 16 amino acids. The data belong to a study of blood T cells in healthy people across ages. Study findings and constraints: Whereas aged donors had fewer naive CD4+ cells, long-lived donors had more of them and higher diversity.

Each donor had 9 to 10 milliliters of peripheral blood drawn. With a J-beta primer mix and a sample-barcoded 5' primer, a second PCR ran about 7 to 12 cycles. Each cDNA molecule received a tag from a template-switch adaptor that had 12 random nucleotides. MiXCR, applied by TCRdb to the 5' RACE reads, yields one record per CDR3 protein. The sample lists roughly 1.9 million distinct CDR3 sequences, more than 35% occurring once. The chain joins TRBV20-1 to TRBJ2-6; D not resolved. Sequencing was performed on blood. The TCR sequence derives from a human donor in good health. The CDR3 DNA follows: TGCAGTGCTAGGACCCCGCAAGCACGGGGGGCCAACGTCCTGACTTTC. Translated, it gives CSARTPQARGANVLTF.